These 20 T cell receptor beta chains came from one sample sequenced in a study of T cell repertoires in cytomegalovirus infection. These TCRs are of unknown antigen specificity. TCRdb re-called the reads with MiXCR, one entry per CDR3 protein. Here the sample spans approximately 50,000 distinct CDR3 sequences, over 15% being singletons. The material sequenced was CD8+ T cells from cultured PBMCs, taken from culture after CMV antigen stimulation. The receptors originated from a human donor in good health (CMV status not recorded). Some clones in this sample may be carry-over from other donors' samples.

The rearrangement uses TRBV6-2 or TRBV6-3 and TRBJ1-5; maybe TRBD1 (5 bases). Germline values: CDR1 MNHEY, CDR2 SVGEGT. V was shortened by 6 bases and J by 6 bases, with 9 bases between the two germline ends. The CDR3 extends over 12 amino acids. The chain's CDR3 is CASSPTAQPQHF. For the CDR3, the DNA is TGTGCCAGCAGCCCGACAGCTCAGCCCCAGCATTTT.

CDR3 DNA: TGCAGCGTTGCAAGTGGGGCCTACGAGCAGTACTTC. Translating it yields CSVASGAYEQYF. The J gene is TRBJ2-7, the V gene TRBV29-1, with unresolved D. V lost 4 bases, J lost 2 bases, and 9 bases lay in between. The CDR3 loop spans 12 amino acids. Germline CDR1 is SQVTM and CDR2 is ANQGSEA.

The chain couples TRBV19 to TRBJ1-1, with D possibly being TRBD1 (5 bases). The V end was cut by 5 bases, the J end by 11 bases, with 24 bases between. Germline V lookup: CDR1 LNHDA, CDR2 SQIVND (reference sequence). The CDR3 is 15 residues long. CDR3 sequence: CASSSPGRDPTLAFF. The CDR3 DNA reads as TGTGCCAGTAGTTCGCCCGGCAGGGACCCGACGTTGGCTTTCTTT.

This clonotype has ten or more counts. The CDR3 here is CASSGGGRNSNQPQHF. Written as DNA, the CDR3 is TGTGCCAGCAGCGGGGGGGGACGGAACAGCAATCAGCCCCAGCATTTT. V usage is TRBV7-2 and J usage is TRBJ1-5; possibly TRBD1 for D (5 bases). V was pared by 5 bases and J by 1 base, with 15 bases between. The CDR3 extends over 16 amino acids. The germline V gene has CDR1 SGHTA and CDR2 FQGNSA.

V is TRBV20-1 and J is TRBJ2-7, with D possibly matching TRBD2 (6 bases). The V gene's germline CDR1 is DFQATT and CDR2 SNEGSKA (reference sequence). V gave up 3 bases and J gave up 0 bases, with 9 bases separating them. The CDR3 runs to 13 residues. CDR3: CSASGGSSYEQYF. In DNA form, the CDR3 reads TGCAGTGCTAGCGGGGGTAGCTCCTACGAGCAGTACTTC.

The chain joins TRBV7-6 to TRBJ2-7, with D maybe TRBD2 (5 bases). Germline V CDR1 and CDR2: SGHVS, FNYEAQ. This CDR3 comprises 14 residues. Trimming removed 3 bases at V and 0 bases at J, with 9 bases between. The CDR3 region has the DNA TGTGCCAGCAGCTTCGGCGGGTACTCCTACGAGCAGTACTTC. Encoded protein: CASSFGGYSYEQYF. Based on the CDR3 plus reference TRBV7-6 and TRBJ2-7, the full variable domain is GAGVSQSPRYKVTKRGQDVALRCDPISGHVSLYWYRQALGQGPEFLTYFNYEAQQDKSGLPNDRFSAERPEGSISTLTIQRTEQRDSAMYRCASSFGGYSYEQYFGPGTRLTVT.

This clonotype came up many times. This chain joins TRBV7-9 and TRBJ1-3; D not resolved. Germline values: CDR1 SEHNR, CDR2 FQNEAQ (reference sequence). The CDR3 has 14 amino acids. V gave up 7 bases and J gave up 0 bases, with 10 bases separating them. CDR3 sequence (DNA): TGTGCCAGCACCGCATGGAGCTCTGGAAACACCATATATTTT. The encoded protein is CASTAWSSGNTIYF.

The V and J genes are TRBV19 and TRBJ1-1; D is possibly TRBD1 (6 bases). Germline V gives CDR1 LNHDA, CDR2 SQIVND (reference sequence). V was trimmed by 3 bases and J by 4 bases, leaving 12 bases between them. The CDR3 loop spans 14 amino acids. This CDR3 reads CASSIGGSGTEAFF. The CDR3 nucleotides are TGTGCCAGTAGTATTGGGGGCTCAGGCACTGAAGCTTTCTTT.

The chain joins TRBV13 to TRBJ1-2, with D tentatively TRBD1 (5 bases). Per germline, CDR1 PRHDT and CDR2 FYEKMQ (reference sequence). The CDR3 contains 17 residues. With 5 bases removed from V and 4 bases from J, the gap between germline ends came to 23 bases. CDR3 loop: CASSPDGQGLGIYGYTF. CDR3 bases: TGTGCCAGCAGCCCAGACGGTCAGGGTTTAGGAATCTATGGCTACACCTTC.

This clonotype has a handful of counts. J is TRBJ2-1 and V is TRBV29-1; D is possibly TRBD1 (8 bases). V lost 4 bases, J lost 8 bases, and 12 bases lay in between. The CDR3 runs to 12 residues. Per the germline V gene, CDR1 is SQVTM and CDR2 is ANQGSEA. CDR3 loop: CSVGTGRDEQFF. CDR3 DNA sequence: TGCAGCGTTGGGACAGGGAGGGATGAGCAGTTCTTC.

This clonotype was recorded only once. The chain has TRBV6-2 or TRBV6-3 and TRBJ2-3; maybe TRBD2 (5 bases). Germline values: CDR1 MNHEY, CDR2 SVGEGT. The CDR3 is 14 residues long. The germline V and J ends were trimmed by 5 bases and 0 bases, with 9 bases remaining between them. CDR3 in amino acids: CASSLARSTDTQYF. DNA of the CDR3: TGTGCCAGCAGTCTAGCTCGTAGCACAGATACGCAGTATTTT.

This clonotype has a count of ten or more. The CDR3 protein is CASSRTDKKLFF. For the CDR3, the DNA is TGTGCCAGCAGCCGCACCGACAAAAAACTGTTTTTT. The chain has TRBV7-9 and TRBJ1-4; D is ambiguous. CDR3 size: 12 residues. The V end lost 5 bases, the J end lost 9 bases, and 10 bases lay between the germline ends. CDR1 is SEHNR, CDR2 FQNEAQ, per germline (reference sequence).

This clonotype has ten or more counts. The chain employs TRBV28 and TRBJ1-1, with 11 bases identical to TRBD1. The CDR3 runs 17 residues. With 8 bases clipped from V and 3 bases from J, the junction kept 14 bases outside the gene matches. Germline CDR1 and CDR2: MDHEN and SYDVKM. The CDR3 is CASRSPRTGGVHTEAFF. The DNA of the CDR3 is TGTGCCAGCCGCAGCCCCCGGACAGGGGGCGTTCACACTGAAGCTTTCTTT.

The chain is built from TRBV4-3 and TRBJ1-5; D uncertain. This CDR3 comprises 15 residues. Germline V gene lookup returns CDR1 LGHNA and CDR2 YSLEER. Trimming removed 2 bases from V and 3 bases from J, with 11 bases in between. The CDR3 DNA is TGCGCCAGCAGCCAATACTCCAGGTCCAATCAGCCCCAGCATTTT. Translating it yields CASSQYSRSNQPQHF.

This chain connects TRBV7-9 to TRBJ2-7, with D possibly being TRBD2 (6 bases). Trimming cost V 4 bases and J 4 bases, with 32 bases left between them. The CDR3 has 20 amino acids. Germline assignment: CDR1 SEHNR and CDR2 FQNEAQ (reference sequence). This CDR3 reads CASSSTDRDFSGVVWYEQYF. The CDR3 region has the DNA TGTGCCAGCAGCTCTACCGATCGGGACTTCTCCGGTGTGGTATGGTACGAGCAGTACTTC.

This clonotype appeared a few times. The CDR3 sequence: CASSPGQKNTEAFF. The CDR3 DNA reads as TGTGCCAGCAGCCCAGGACAGAAGAACACTGAAGCTTTCTTT. The rearrangement links TRBV27 to TRBJ1-1, with a possible D match to TRBD1 (6 bases). V was pared by 6 bases and J by 1 base, with 12 bases between. Per the germline V gene, CDR1 is MNHEY and CDR2 is SMNVEV (reference sequence). CDR3 length: 14 amino acids.

This clonotype was found a few times. The chain recombines TRBV7-3 with TRBJ2-7; 8 bases are a match to TRBD2. The CDR3 extends over 13 amino acids. Germline V lookup: CDR1 SGHTA, CDR2 FQGTGA. V shed 8 bases, J shed 5 bases, and the junction held 8 bases outside the gene matches. For the CDR3, the DNA is TGTGCCAGCCGGGGAGCGGGAGTGGACGAGCAGTACTTC. It translates to CASRGAGVDEQYF.

The sample holds a few counts of this clonotype. The V gene is TRBV4-3, the J gene TRBJ1-4; unclear D gene. The V gene's germline CDR1 is LGHNA and CDR2 YSLEER. This CDR3 has 13 residues. Trimming took 4 bases from V and 8 from J, leaving 11 bases between them. Here the CDR3 reads CASSRPLGEKLFF. CDR3 sequence (DNA): TGCGCCAGCAGCCGCCCGCTAGGGGAAAAACTGTTTTTT.

This chain connects TRBV6-5 to TRBJ1-5, with 7 nucleotides matching TRBD1. V gave up 4 bases and J gave up 3 bases; unmatched junction bases: 15. CDR3 size: 18 residues. Per the germline V gene, CDR1 is MNHEY and CDR2 is SVGAGI. CDR3 residues: CASSFTLRAGGINQPQHF. CDR3 sequence (DNA): TGTGCCAGCAGTTTCACACTCAGGGCAGGGGGAATCAATCAGCCCCAGCATTTT.

V gene TRBV7-6 combines with J gene TRBJ1-3; D is undetermined. This CDR3 region has 16 residues. Trimming stripped 6 bases from V and 0 bases from J, with 15 bases between. Germline V gene lookup returns CDR1 SGHVS and CDR2 FNYEAQ. The CDR3 DNA sequence: TGTGCCAGCAGGAAAAGGCGGGAGAGCTCTGGAAACACCATATATTTT. Protein product: CASRKRRESSGNTIYF.